The 10 T cell receptor beta chains presented below share a single source sample, sequenced in a study of T cell responses to AZD1222 COVID-19 vaccine (dated by TCRdb to about 2021). To prepare the library, the immunoSEQ multiplex PCR assay was applied. TCRdb provides this immuneACCESS table in a form limited to in-frame rearrangements. Some clones are lacking; in checked studies, under half of them reflect an unresolved V gene, and why the rest are absent is not known. The sample table shows about 150,000 clones, and roughly 92% are seen once. Roughly 1.2% of the sample belongs to the ten largest clones. The time point label, as the study defines it: about 28 days (+/-7) after the second vaccine dose. Specimen: peripheral blood, collected 28 days after the second AZD1222 dose. These receptors were collected from an adult who received the AZD1222 COVID-19 vaccine.

The V and J genes are TRBV5-4 and TRBJ2-5, with a weak D call TRBD1 (5 bases). The CDR3 consists of 15 residues. The V end lost 4 bases, the J end lost 1 base, and 14 bases lay between the germline ends. Looked up from germline, CDR1 is SGHNT and CDR2 is YYREEE (reference sequence). CDR3 bases: TGTGCCAGCAGCCCCCGGACAACCCTCCAAGAGACCCAGTACTTC. Translated: CASSPRTTLQETQYF.

The chain combines TRBV2 with TRBJ2-5; 9 positions match TRBD1. The length of the CDR3 is 12 residues. V was clipped by 7 bases and J by 5 bases; unmatched bases: 2. Germline V gene sequence: CDR1 SNHLY, CDR2 FYNNEI. The CDR3 sequence: CASKDRGETQYF. The CDR3 DNA reads TGTGCCAGCAAGGACAGGGGTGAGACCCAGTACTTC.

V gene TRBV2 combines with J gene TRBJ1-5, with 7 bases matching TRBD1. With 4 bases clipped from V and 5 bases from J, the junction kept 5 bases outside the gene matches. Looked up from germline, CDR1 is SNHLY and CDR2 is FYNNEI. This CDR3 spans 14 amino acids. This CDR3 is CASSGQGADQPQHF. DNA of the CDR3: TGTGCCAGCAGTGGACAGGGCGCTGATCAGCCCCAGCATTTT.

The rearrangement links TRBV15 to TRBJ2-3; the D is unclear. V was shortened by 0 bases and J by 0 bases, with 16 bases between the two germline ends. Germline CDR1 LNHNV, CDR2 YYDKDF (reference sequence). The CDR3 extends over 18 amino acids. CDR3 residues: CATSRDTAAGLSTDTQYF. As DNA, the CDR3 is TGTGCCACCAGCAGAGATACCGCAGCCGGCCTTAGCACAGATACGCAGTATTTT.

The J gene is TRBJ2-2, the V gene TRBV5-1, with TRBD1 as a possible D gene (5 bases). CDR3 length equals 17 residues. Germline loops: CDR1 SGHRS, CDR2 YFSETQ. The germline V and J ends were trimmed by 4 bases and 4 bases, with 20 bases remaining between them. CDR3 loop: CASSTATSGLSTGELFF. In DNA, the CDR3 is TGCGCCAGCAGCACGGCTACCTCAGGGTTAAGCACCGGGGAGCTGTTTTTT.

The V call is TRBV29-1, the J call TRBJ2-7; D might be TRBD2 (6 bases). The CDR3 extends over 13 amino acids. Germline V gene sequence: CDR1 SQVTM, CDR2 ANQGSEA. Trimming shortened V by 6 bases and J by 3 bases, and 15 bases separated the two germline ends. CDR3 residues: CSVRGRSSYEQYF. DNA for the CDR3: TGCAGCGTCCGGGGGAGATCGAGCTACGAGCAGTACTTC.

This chain links TRBV5-1 with TRBJ2-3; D not resolved. Trimming removed 5 bases at V and 1 base at J, with 14 bases between. The CDR3 has 15 residues. Germline V gives CDR1 SGHRS, CDR2 YFSETQ. The CDR3 region has the DNA TGCGCCAGCAGTTCGACGCCTCTTGGCACAGATACGCAGTATTTT. Protein sequence: CASSSTPLGTDTQYF.

This chain connects TRBV20-1 to TRBJ1-6; 8 nucleotides align to TRBD1. Trimming at V came to 3 bases and at J to 9 bases, leaving 13 bases not matched to a gene. CDR1 is DFQATT and CDR2 is SNEGSKA in the germline V gene (reference sequence). The CDR3 runs to 16 residues. This chain's CDR3 is CSASQTRTGIGSPLHF. In nucleotides, the CDR3 is TGCAGTGCTAGTCAAACCCGGACAGGGATCGGTTCACCCCTCCACTTT.

The sample holds a few counts of this clone. This rearrangement joins TRBV9 to TRBJ2-7; D is undetermined. The ends were cut back, 3 bases at V and 1 base at J, with 8 bases in the middle. The CDR3 extends over 13 amino acids. Per germline, CDR1 SGDLS and CDR2 YYNGEE. CDR3 region: CASSDARSYEQYF. CDR3 coding DNA: TGTGCCAGCAGCGACGCCAGGTCCTACGAGCAGTACTTC.

The genes are TRBV25-1 and TRBJ1-4; unclear D gene. V was pared by 5 bases and J by 7 bases, with 20 bases between. CDR1 MGHDK and CDR2 SYGVNS come from the germline V gene. The CDR3 sequence is 16 residues long. The CDR3 sequence is CASSTSDGSLSEKLFF. For the CDR3, the DNA is TGTGCCAGCAGTACATCAGACGGTTCCCTGAGTGAAAAACTGTTTTTT.